This TCR beta chain came from a study of control samples from healthy donors and cancer patients. Germline CDR1 is SGHVS and CDR2 is FQNEAQ. The junction had 6 bases not matched to a gene; V was cut back by 7 bases and J by 1 base. This CDR3 comprises 14 residues. Produced via immunoSEQ multiplex PCR; TCRdb's table is partial and in-frame only. Here the sample spans more than 95,000 clones, around nine tenths being singletons. Sequencing was done on a sample of blood. This receptor was obtained from a man between 35 and 55 years old in good health. The genes are TRBV7-8 and TRBJ2-7, with 8 bases identical to TRBD1. The CDR3 reads CASTHRTGSYEQYF. The DNA of the CDR3 is TGTGCCAGCACGCATAGGACAGGGTCCTACGAGCAGTACTTC.